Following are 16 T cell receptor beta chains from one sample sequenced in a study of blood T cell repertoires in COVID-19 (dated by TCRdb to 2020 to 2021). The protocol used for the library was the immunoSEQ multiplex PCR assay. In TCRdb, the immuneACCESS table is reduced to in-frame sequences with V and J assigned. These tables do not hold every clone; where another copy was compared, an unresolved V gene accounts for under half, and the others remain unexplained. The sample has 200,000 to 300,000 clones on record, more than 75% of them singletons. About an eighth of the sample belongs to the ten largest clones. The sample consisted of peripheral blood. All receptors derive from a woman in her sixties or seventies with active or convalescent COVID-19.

This CDR3 is CASSQQTGVGLHF. In DNA form, the CDR3 reads TGCGCCAGCAGCCAACAGACGGGGGTGGGCCTCCACTTT. V usage is TRBV4-1 and J usage is TRBJ1-6; maybe TRBD1 (5 bases). Germline lookup yields CDR1 MGHRA and CDR2 YSYEKL. The CDR3 consists of 13 residues. V lost 2 bases to trimming and J lost 15 bases, with 14 bases between them.

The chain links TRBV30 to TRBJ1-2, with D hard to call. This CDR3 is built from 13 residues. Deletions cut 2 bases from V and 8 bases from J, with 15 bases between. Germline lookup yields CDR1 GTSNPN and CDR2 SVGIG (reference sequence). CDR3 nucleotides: TGTGCCTGGAGTAGCGGGCTGTACTGGGGCTACACCTTC. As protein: CAWSSGLYWGYTF.

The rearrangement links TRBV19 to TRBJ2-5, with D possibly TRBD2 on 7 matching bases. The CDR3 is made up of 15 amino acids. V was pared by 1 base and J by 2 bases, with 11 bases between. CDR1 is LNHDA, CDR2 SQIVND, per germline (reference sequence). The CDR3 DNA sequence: TGTGCCAGTAGTATAGCGGGGGGCCTACAAGAGACCCAGTACTTC. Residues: CASSIAGGLQETQYF. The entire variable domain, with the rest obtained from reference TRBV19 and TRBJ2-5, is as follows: DGGITQSPKYLFRKEGQNVTLSCEQNLNHDAMYWYRQDPGQGLRLIYYSQIVNDFQKGDIAEGYSVSREKKESFPLTVTSAQKNPTAFYLCASSIAGGLQETQYFGPGTRLLVL.

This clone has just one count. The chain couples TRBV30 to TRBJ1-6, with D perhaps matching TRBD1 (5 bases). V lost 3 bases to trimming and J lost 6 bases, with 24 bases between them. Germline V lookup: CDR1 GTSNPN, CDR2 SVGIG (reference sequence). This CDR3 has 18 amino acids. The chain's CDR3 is CAWSPWAGSQAINSPLHF. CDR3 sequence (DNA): TGTGCCTGGAGCCCCTGGGCAGGGTCGCAGGCGATTAATTCACCCCTCCACTTT.

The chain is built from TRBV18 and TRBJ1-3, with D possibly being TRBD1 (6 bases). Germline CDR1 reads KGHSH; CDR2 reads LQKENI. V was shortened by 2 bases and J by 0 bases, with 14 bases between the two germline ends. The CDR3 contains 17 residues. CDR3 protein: CASSPFPGQNSGNTIYF. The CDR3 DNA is TGTGCCAGCTCACCATTTCCTGGACAGAACTCTGGAAACACCATATATTTT. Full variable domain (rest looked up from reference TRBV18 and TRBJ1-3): NAGVMQNPRHLVRRRGQEARLRCSPMKGHSHVYWYRQLPEEGLKFMVYLQKENIIDESGMPKERFSAEFPKEGPSILRIQQVVRGDSAAYFCASSPFPGQNSGNTIYFGEGSWLTVV.

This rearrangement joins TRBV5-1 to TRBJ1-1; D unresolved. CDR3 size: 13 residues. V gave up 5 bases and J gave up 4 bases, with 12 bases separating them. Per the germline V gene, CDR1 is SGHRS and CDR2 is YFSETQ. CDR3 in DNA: TGCGCCAGCAGGTGGGCAGGAGGCACTGAAGCTTTCTTT. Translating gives CASRWAGGTEAFF.

CDR3 region: CASSIGLADEQFF. The CDR3, as DNA: TGCGCCAGCAGCATCGGACTAGCCGATGAGCAGTTCTTC. The chain uses TRBV5-1 and TRBJ2-1; 8 nucleotides align to TRBD2. Losses at the gene ends were 4 bases for V and 8 bases for J; bases not matched to a gene: 5. The CDR3 extends over 13 amino acids. Germline V CDR1 and CDR2: SGHRS, YFSETQ.

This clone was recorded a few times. This CDR3 reads CASSLVASGGERYEQYF. The CDR3 DNA is TGCGCCAGCAGCTTGGTGGCTTCTGGCGGGGAAAGGTACGAGCAGTACTTC. This chain links TRBV5-1 with TRBJ2-7; TRBD2 is a possible D gene (6 bases). Per the germline V gene, CDR1 is SGHRS and CDR2 is YFSETQ. This CDR3 region has 17 residues. V dropped 0 bases and J dropped 4 bases, with 20 bases sitting between them.

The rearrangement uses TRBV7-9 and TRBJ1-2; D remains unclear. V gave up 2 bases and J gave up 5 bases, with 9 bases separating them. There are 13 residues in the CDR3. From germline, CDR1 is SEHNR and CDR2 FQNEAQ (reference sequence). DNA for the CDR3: TGTGCCAGCAGCTTATCCTCAGCGTATGGCTACACCTTC. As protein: CASSLSSAYGYTF.

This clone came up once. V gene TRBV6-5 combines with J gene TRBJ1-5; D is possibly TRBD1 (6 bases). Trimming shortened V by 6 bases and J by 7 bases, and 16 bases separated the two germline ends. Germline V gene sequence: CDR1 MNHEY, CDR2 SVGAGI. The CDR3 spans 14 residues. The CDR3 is CASRSYGGRQPQHF. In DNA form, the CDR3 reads TGTGCCAGCAGATCATACGGGGGGCGACAGCCCCAGCATTTT.

The CDR3 protein is CANGRGGASSSYNEQFF. As DNA, the CDR3 is TGTGCCAACGGCCGTGGGGGCGCCTCTAGCTCCTACAATGAGCAGTTCTTC. V and J are TRBV21-1 and TRBJ2-1; whether TRBD1, the table's D call, matches the DNA was not checked. TRBV21-1 is assigned pseudogene status. The CDR3 has 17 residues.

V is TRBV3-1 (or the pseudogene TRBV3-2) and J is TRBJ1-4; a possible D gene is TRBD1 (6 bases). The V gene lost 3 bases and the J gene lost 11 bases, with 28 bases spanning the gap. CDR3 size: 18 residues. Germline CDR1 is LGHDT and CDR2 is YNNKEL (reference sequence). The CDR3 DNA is TGTGCCAGCAGCCAGCCCTTATCTCTACAGGGCGATCTGCTCAAACTGTTTTTT. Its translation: CASSQPLSLQGDLLKLFF.

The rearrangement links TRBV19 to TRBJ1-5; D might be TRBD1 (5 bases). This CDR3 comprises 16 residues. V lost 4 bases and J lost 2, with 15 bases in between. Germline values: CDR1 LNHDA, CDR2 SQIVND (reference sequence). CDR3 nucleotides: TGTGCCAGTAGTACCGGACCTGGGGGGGGCAATCAGCCCCAGCATTTT. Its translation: CASSTGPGGGNQPQHF.

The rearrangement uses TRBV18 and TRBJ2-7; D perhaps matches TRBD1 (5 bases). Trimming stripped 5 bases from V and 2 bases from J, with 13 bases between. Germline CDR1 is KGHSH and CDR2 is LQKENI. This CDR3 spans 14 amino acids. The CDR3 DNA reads TGTGCCAGCTCATCTAGTGGGGCCCCCTACGAGCAGTACTTC. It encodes CASSSSGAPYEQYF.

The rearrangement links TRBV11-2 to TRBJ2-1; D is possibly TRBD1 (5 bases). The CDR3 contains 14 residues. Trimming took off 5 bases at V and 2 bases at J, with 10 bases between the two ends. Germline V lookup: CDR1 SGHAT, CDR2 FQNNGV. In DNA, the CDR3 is TGTGCCAGCAGCCATAAGGGGACCTACAATGAGCAGTTCTTC. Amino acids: CASSHKGTYNEQFF.

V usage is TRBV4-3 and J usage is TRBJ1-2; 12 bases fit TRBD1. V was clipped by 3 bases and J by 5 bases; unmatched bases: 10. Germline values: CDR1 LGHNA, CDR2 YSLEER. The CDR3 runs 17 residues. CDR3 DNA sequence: TGCGCCAGCAGCCAGGGTGGGACAGGGGGCACGGGGTATGGCTACACCTTC. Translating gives CASSQGGTGGTGYGYTF.